This TCR beta chain was identified during a study of cytomegalovirus exposure and HLA in healthy donors. Study information: In a later analysis, the 100 to 150 validation repertoires were reported to have used the same platform as the roughly 670 first-cohort repertoires.

The data were produced by immunoSEQ multiplex PCR, yet TCRdb's version contains in-frame clones alone and is incomplete. In the table there are some 170,000 clones, more than 75% of which are singletons. The ends lost 3 bases at V and 7 bases at J; junction bases unmatched: 6. The CDR3 extends over 14 amino acids. CDR1 is ENHRY and CDR2 is SYGVKD in the germline V gene. The TCR was taken from a young woman in good health and CMV-seronegative. V usage is TRBV10-3 and J usage is TRBJ2-1; 7 nucleotides match TRBD1. Sequencing was carried out using PBMCs. The CDR3 here is CAISDSTGINEQFF. Here the CDR3 DNA reads TGTGCCATCAGTGACTCGACAGGGATAAATGAGCAGTTCTTC.